This T cell receptor (beta chain) came from a study of cytotoxic CD8 clonotypes in ibrutinib-treated CLL. Study results and limitations: Public clonotypes, found uncommonly, either contracted or stayed stable on treatment.

Assay used: immunoSEQ multiplex PCR; TCRdb lists only in-frame clones, some missing. The sample has about 160,000 clones; about 80% are singletons. The CDR3 runs to 14 residues. V was pared by 5 bases and J by 3 bases, with 14 bases between. The germline V gene has CDR1 MDHEN and CDR2 SYDVKM. On this clone: The antigen remains unidentified.

This chain uses TRBV28 with TRBJ2-7; D may be TRBD1 (6 bases). The receptor's source is a human donor with chronic lymphocytic leukemia. The starting material was PBMCs, obtained after 24 months of ibrutinib treatment. CDR3 nucleotides: TGTGCCAGCAGTCCCACAGGGTATTACTACGAGCAGTACTTC. Translation gives CASSPTGYYYEQYF. The complete variable domain, with remaining parts taken from reference TRBV28 and TRBJ2-7, reads DVKVTQSSRYLVKRTGEKVFLECVQDMDHENMFWYRQDPGLGLRLIYFSYDVKMKEKGDIPEGYSVSREKKERFSLILESASTNQTSMYLCASSPTGYYYEQYFGPGTRLTVT.